Listed here is a single T cell receptor (beta chain). This record belongs to a study of blood T cell repertoires in COVID-19. Background on the study: The cDNA or gDNA used as material had been derived from T cells, B-cell-depleted T cells, or PBMCs.

In the authors' workflow: Amplifying reference gene primers gave estimates of nucleated cell counts. The data were produced by immunoSEQ multiplex PCR, yet TCRdb's version contains in-frame clones alone and is incomplete. V, J and clone size are those of that table, while D and trimming were read from the DNA. Among 110,000 to 150,000 clones listed, about 79% were seen once. The sample consisted of peripheral blood. This receptor was obtained from a man aged 60 to 69 with active or convalescent COVID-19.

The CDR3 nucleotides are TGTGCCAGCAGGCAGGATTTGAACACTGAAGCTTTCTTT. It encodes CASRQDLNTEAFF. The V call is TRBV6-5, the J call TRBJ1-1; the D is unclear. Trimming cost V 6 bases and J 0 bases, with 8 bases left between them. CDR3 length: 13 amino acids. Germline CDR1 MNHEY, CDR2 SVGAGI.